This T cell receptor (beta chain) is from a study of shared T cell receptors in the human thymus. V was pared by 5 bases and J by 2 bases, with 6 bases of the junction left unmatched. Germline-derived CDR1 and CDR2 are SGHNT and YENEEA. The CDR3 is 14 amino acids. Assay used: immunoSEQ multiplex PCR; TCRdb lists only in-frame clones, some missing. The sample lists 600,000 or so clones, about 87% occurring once. Another study also made use of these data, one on human thymus T cells. That publication notes: The people who donated were healthy Finnish babies having corrective surgery for congenital heart defects.

What was sequenced was thymocytes. The TCR sequence derives from a boy in the first two years of life with a congenital heart defect. V is TRBV11-3 and J is TRBJ2-7; 7 bases fit TRBD1. The DNA of the CDR3 is TGTGCCAGCAGCCGGGACAGTCGAACCTACGAGCAGTACTTC. Translating gives CASSRDSRTYEQYF.